This TCR beta chain appears in the sequencing data of a study of breast tumors, draining lymph nodes, adjacent tissues (dated by TCRdb to 2016 to 2017). At the level of the whole study: In breast cancer patients, the study compared the TCR beta repertoires of tumor, adjacent nontumor tissue and axillary lymph nodes. The study aimed to assess the relationships and possible T-cell exchange between tumor, surrounding tissue and draining lymph node repertoires in human breast cancer. General conclusions and limits of the study: A scenario in which most tumor T cells derive from the lymph node and then expand within tumor tissue was judged to be consistent with the data. Tumors showed preferential V and J gene usage, and their T-cell repertoire diversity fell below that of lymph nodes yet above that of nontumor tissue. In luminal-like breast cancer, tumor and nontumor tissue repertoires resembled each other significantly more than in basal-like breast cancer. The conclusion that tumor T cells originate in lymph nodes was presented as consistent with a hypothesis rather than as directly demonstrated.

Lymph node samples came from the axillary draining lymph nodes of breast cancer patients. The sample was run on an Illumina HiSeq 2000. TCR beta chain libraries were generated through multiplex PCR amplification. High-throughput sequencing was used to analyze the amplified TCR beta chain products. In-frame beta chains were kept once TCRdb had trimmed the public reads at Q25 with fastp and called clones with MiXCR. Rows with one shared CDR3 protein collapse into an entry with the most common genes and DNA. This sample is represented by tens of thousands of distinct CDR3 sequences; roughly 29% of them were singletons. The ten largest make up over 6.5% of the sample. About this clonotype itself: The antigen it recognizes is unknown. Per-base quality was not reported, and no clone a single base away is much larger than it.

The sequenced sample consisted of axillary lymph node tissue. The receptor was derived from a female donor with breast cancer. Some clones in this sample may be carry-over from other donors' samples.

CDR3 region: CSAKTHPGTGGDEQYF. The nucleotide sequence is given as TGCAGTGCCAAAACACACCCCGGGACAGGGGGCGACGAGCAGTACTTC. The chain is assembled from TRBV20-1 and TRBJ2-7, with 12 bases aligning to TRBD1. The CDR3 contains 16 residues, cysteine and phenylalanine counted. The sequence is cut down to CDR3 DNA, 48 bases in frame from base 1. The germline V gene (reference sequence) yields DFQATT for CDR1 and SNEGSKA for CDR2. V and J are trimmed by 6 bases and 5 bases, and the gene matches miss 14 bases of the junction.